This record concerns one T cell receptor beta chain sequence. Authors' methods: Estimated nucleated cell counts came from reference gene primer amplification. The method was immunoSEQ multiplex PCR; TCRdb's version includes in-frame clones alone and lacks a portion of them. V and J calls and clone size come straight from that table; D and trimming were deduced from the DNA. The sample lists about 62,000 clones, more than 80% occurring once. The record originates from a study of blood T cell repertoires in COVID-19. As for the study in general: In each case, the material was cDNA or gDNA derived from T cells, B-cell-depleted T cells, or PBMCs.

Germline loops: CDR1 SNHLY, CDR2 FYNNEI. This CDR3 region has 12 residues. The germline V and J ends were trimmed by 3 bases and 4 bases, with 5 bases remaining between them. Recruited during active infection, patients (from Seattle) were subsequently followed longitudinally. This TCR derives from a woman aged 55-69 years with COVID-19, enrolled during active disease. The chain has TRBV2 and TRBJ2-3; a possible D gene is TRBD1 (5 bases). Material: peripheral blood. In nucleotides, the CDR3 is TGTGCCAGCAGTGACAGGGCAGATACGCAGTATTTT. This encodes CASSDRADTQYF.